The 15 T cell receptor beta chains below come from one sample, sequenced in a study of blood T cell repertoires in COVID-19. Only in-frame clones appear in the TCRdb table, and some are missing; sequencing was by immunoSEQ multiplex PCR. The sample yields about 95,000 clones, roughly four fifths seen once. The sequenced sample was peripheral blood. The source is a man older than 75 with COVID-19, enrolled during active disease.

This chain joins TRBV18 and TRBJ2-1; 9 nucleotides match TRBD2. Germline-derived CDR1 and CDR2 are KGHSH and LQKENI. The CDR3 sequence is 15 residues long. After removal of 2 bases from V and 12 bases from J, the junction contained 11 bases not matched to a gene. The CDR3 DNA follows: TGTGCCAGCTCACCAACAAACTTAGCGGGAGTCTGGCAGTTCTTC. Protein: CASSPTNLAGVWQFF.

This chain links TRBV30 with TRBJ2-1, with TRBD2 matching over 7 bases. CDR3 length: 12 residues. V shed 1 base and J 10 bases; nucleotides not matched to a gene: 4. Germline V gene data show CDR1 as GTSNPN and CDR2 as SVGIG (reference sequence). CDR3 region: CAWSDLGGEQFF. Here the CDR3 DNA reads TGTGCCTGGAGTGACCTCGGGGGGGAGCAGTTCTTC. The full variable domain, with the rest looked up from reference TRBV30 and TRBJ2-1, is SQTIHQWPATLVQPVGSPLSLECTVEGTSNPNLYWYRQAAGRGLQLLFYSVGIGQISSEVPQNLSASRPQDRQFILSSKKLLLSDSGFYLCAWSDLGGEQFFGPGTRLTVL.

The gene calls are TRBV2 and TRBJ1-4; 9 bases match TRBD1. CDR1 and CDR2 from the germline V gene are SNHLY and FYNNEI. The V gene end was trimmed by 2 bases and the J gene end by 0 bases; junction bases not matched to a gene: 7. The CDR3 sequence is 18 residues long. In DNA, the CDR3 is TGTGCCAGCAGTGAAACGTACAGGGGGCGGACAACTAATGAAAAACTGTTTTTT. This gives the protein CASSETYRGRTTNEKLFF.

The rearrangement links TRBV2 to TRBJ2-4, with D tentatively TRBD2 (6 bases). Trimming removed 6 bases at V and 0 bases at J, with 18 bases between. Germline V CDR1 and CDR2: SNHLY, FYNNEI. This CDR3 spans 17 amino acids. The chain's CDR3 is CASSERSPGVAKNIQYF. The CDR3 DNA reads as TGTGCCAGCAGCGAAAGGTCCCCGGGGGTAGCCAAAAACATTCAGTACTTC.

V and J are TRBV5-1 and TRBJ2-3, with D perhaps TRBD1 (6 bases). This CDR3 is built from 16 residues. Germline V gene lookup returns CDR1 SGHRS and CDR2 YFSETQ. Trimming removed 2 bases at V and 2 bases at J, with 15 bases between. The CDR3 here is CASSFDRRAFTDTQYF. CDR3 DNA sequence: TGCGCCAGCAGCTTTGACAGGCGAGCATTCACAGATACGCAGTATTTT.

J is TRBJ2-3 and V is TRBV7-2; 7 nucleotides line up with TRBD1. CDR1 and CDR2 (germline): SGHTA, FQGNSA. The CDR3 has 14 amino acids. The V gene end was trimmed by 7 bases and the J gene end by 6 bases; junction bases not matched to a gene: 10. The CDR3 DNA reads TGTGCCAGCACACCGGGACAGAAGACTGATACGCAGTATTTT. This encodes CASTPGQKTDTQYF.

The rearrangement joins TRBV3-1 (or the pseudogene TRBV3-2) to TRBJ1-2; D unclear. CDR1 LGHDT and CDR2 YNNKEL come from the germline V gene (reference sequence). V gave up 4 bases and J gave up 0 bases, with 15 bases separating them. The CDR3 is 16 residues long. The DNA for the CDR3 is TGTGCCAGCAGCCCACCGTGGAGCCCCCCTAACTATGGCTACACCTTC. As protein: CASSPPWSPPNYGYTF.

This clone was found many times. The chain couples TRBV10-1 to TRBJ1-3; no clear D gene. From germline, CDR1 is WNHNN and CDR2 SYGVQD (reference sequence). The CDR3 has 14 amino acids. V lost 3 bases, J lost 0 bases, and 6 bases lay in between. CDR3 region: CASSESVSGNTIYF. For the CDR3, the DNA is TGCGCCAGCAGTGAAAGCGTCTCTGGAAACACCATATATTTT.

This chain links TRBV28 with TRBJ2-7; 11 positions match TRBD1. Trimming cost V 4 bases and J 0 bases; bases outside gene matches: 17. This CDR3 spans 20 amino acids. Germline CDR1 reads MDHEN; CDR2 reads SYDVKM. The CDR3 here is CASSSLTGTGGFWNSYEQYF. CDR3 in DNA: TGTGCCAGCAGTTCGCTAACCGGGACAGGGGGATTCTGGAACTCCTACGAGCAGTACTTC.

The rearrangement links TRBV7-2 to TRBJ2-5; the D is unclear. Trimming removed 0 bases from V and 2 bases from J, with 10 bases in between. The CDR3 runs to 15 residues. Germline CDR1 SGHTA, CDR2 FQGNSA. The CDR3 protein is CASSLAPGSQETQYF. CDR3 sequence (DNA): TGTGCCAGCAGCTTAGCCCCAGGCTCTCAAGAGACCCAGTACTTC.

This clone was picked up a small number of times. This chain connects TRBV2 to TRBJ2-1; 12 nucleotides agree with TRBD2. The CDR3 runs to 16 residues. Trimming at V came to 6 bases and at J to 6 bases, leaving 9 bases not matched to a gene. From germline, CDR1 is SNHLY and CDR2 FYNNEI. CDR3 amino acids: CASSRSSGGAANEQFF. Written as DNA, the CDR3 is TGTGCCAGCAGCCGTTCTAGCGGGGGGGCGGCCAATGAGCAGTTCTTC.

The V and J genes are TRBV2 and TRBJ1-5; 8 bases map to TRBD1. The V gene's germline CDR1 is SNHLY and CDR2 FYNNEI. J lost 7 bases, V lost 6 bases, and 2 bases had no gene match. The CDR3 consists of 12 residues. The DNA for the CDR3 is TGTGCCAGCAGAAGGGACAGGCAGCCCCAGCATTTT. Encoded protein: CASRRDRQPQHF.

The chain couples TRBV19 to TRBJ1-3, with 8 bases aligning to TRBD1. Per the germline V gene, CDR1 is LNHDA and CDR2 is SQIVND (reference sequence). The J segment lost 2 bases and the V segment lost 6 bases, leaving 6 bases of the junction unmatched. This CDR3 has 15 amino acids. This CDR3 reads CASSQDRAAGNTIYF. For the CDR3, the DNA is TGTGCCAGTAGCCAGGACAGGGCAGCTGGAAACACCATATATTTT.

The chain links TRBV19 to TRBJ1-1, with D uncertain. Germline-derived CDR1 and CDR2 are LNHDA and SQIVND (reference sequence). Trimming took off 5 bases at V and 1 base at J, with 8 bases between the two ends. The CDR3 consists of 13 residues. The CDR3 nucleotides read TGTGCCAGTAGTCACCCGGGGAACACTGAAGCTTTCTTT. It translates to CASSHPGNTEAFF.

The J gene is TRBJ1-3, the V gene TRBV15; D gene ambiguous. Trimming took 0 bases from V and 0 from J, leaving 9 bases between them. Germline V gene data show CDR1 as LNHNV and CDR2 as YYDKDF (reference sequence). The CDR3 length is 16 residues. CDR3 DNA sequence: TGTGCCACCAGCAGAGACTCGAGTTACTCTGGAAACACCATATATTTT. Translating it yields CATSRDSSYSGNTIYF.